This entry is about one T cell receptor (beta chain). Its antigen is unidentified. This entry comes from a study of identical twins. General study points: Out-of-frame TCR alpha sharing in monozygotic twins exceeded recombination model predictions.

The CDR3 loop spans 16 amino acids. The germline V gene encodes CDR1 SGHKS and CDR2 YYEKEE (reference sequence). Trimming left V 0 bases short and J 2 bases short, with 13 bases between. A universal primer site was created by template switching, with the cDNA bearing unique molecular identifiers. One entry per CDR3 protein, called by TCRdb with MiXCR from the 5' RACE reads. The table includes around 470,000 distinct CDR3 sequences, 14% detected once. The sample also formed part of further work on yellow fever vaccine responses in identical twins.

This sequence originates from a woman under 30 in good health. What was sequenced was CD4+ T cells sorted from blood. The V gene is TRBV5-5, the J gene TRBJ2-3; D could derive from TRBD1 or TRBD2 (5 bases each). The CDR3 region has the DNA TGTGCCAGCAGCTTGGTGAGGGGCTCCTACACAGATACGCAGTATTTT. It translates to CASSLVRGSYTDTQYF.